The clone carrying this TCR beta chain has a count of ten or more. The antigen remains unidentified. One entry per CDR3 protein results from TCRdb running MiXCR on the 5' RACE reads. The sample records under 75,000 distinct CDR3 sequences, about 3% being singletons. The record originates from a study of neurological immune-mediated disorders. Study observations and caveats: Neither clinical nor MRI features showed any association with the multiple sclerosis repertoire cluster, and the authors stated that larger cohorts are needed. Patients with HTLV-1-associated myelopathy had the highest level of TCR clonal expansion, whereas patients with multiple sclerosis had the lowest level, falling beneath the level found in healthy controls. Expanded clones shared no CDR3 amino acid sequences across subjects, suggesting private repertoires in all groups. Among 34 multiple sclerosis patients, 18 had repertoires that phylogenetic grouping placed in one related-CDR3 cluster, a possible signature.

This receptor was identified in a woman aged 50 to 65 with multiple sclerosis. Material: PBMCs.

CDR3 in amino acids: CASIPGQMNTEAFF. The CDR3 region has the DNA TGTGCCAGCATCCCGGGACAAATGAACACTGAAGCTTTCTTT. The chain couples TRBV12-3 or TRBV12-4 to TRBJ1-1; D is possibly TRBD1 (6 bases). The length of the CDR3 is 14 residues. V lost 7 bases and J 0 bases, leaving 12 bases between the germline ends.